A single T cell receptor beta chain is shown here with its context. The antigen is not known. A single record per CDR3 protein comes from TCRdb applying MiXCR to the 5' RACE reads. The sample shows more than 55,000 distinct CDR3 sequences, about 9.8% of them seen only once. This entry comes from a study of early T cells in non-severe SARS-CoV-2 infection. Study-level points and caveats: Private and CD4 specificities were missed by VDJdb matching, skewed to anti-spike CD8.

Germline CDR1 and CDR2: MNHEY and SMNVEV (reference sequence). The CDR3 is 14 residues long. The ends were cut back, 3 bases at V and 3 bases at J, with 8 bases in the middle. The origin of this receptor is an adult who was a healthcare worker with PCR-confirmed SARS-CoV-2 infection or an uninfected control (not recorded which). V usage is TRBV27 and J usage is TRBJ2-2; no reliable D call. Material for sequencing was whole blood. The chain's CDR3 is CASSFLADTGELFF. The CDR3 region has the DNA TGTGCCAGCAGTTTCCTTGCCGACACCGGGGAGCTGTTTTTT.